Listed here are 31 T cell receptor beta chains from one sample, sequenced in a study of blood T cell repertoires in COVID-19. Assay: immunoSEQ multiplex PCR; the TCRdb copy retains only in-frame clones and omits some. Counted here are some 150,000 clones, 70% to 90% occurring once; the ten biggest clones make up 1% to 1.2%. The source material was peripheral blood. The receptors come from a man aged 35 to 55 with acute or convalescent COVID-19.

This clone was detected only once. The chain is built from TRBV19 and TRBJ2-5, with 8 bases that match TRBD2. Germline lookup yields CDR1 LNHDA and CDR2 SQIVND (reference sequence). J was trimmed by 4 bases and V by 2 bases; bases with no gene match: 3. The CDR3 is made up of 14 amino acids. Here the CDR3 DNA reads TGTGCCAGTAGTATATACAGCGGGGGAGAGACCCAGTACTTC. Protein sequence: CASSIYSGGETQYF.

The chain links TRBV30 to TRBJ2-7; TRBD1 aligns across 10 bases. The CDR3 is 13 residues long. V shed 5 bases and J 6 bases; nucleotides not matched to a gene: 7. The germline CDR1 and CDR2 sequences are GTSNPN and SVGIG (reference sequence). The CDR3 loop is CAWVRDRGGEQYF. For the CDR3, the DNA is TGTGCCTGGGTCCGGGACAGGGGAGGCGAGCAGTACTTC.

This chain joins TRBV19 and TRBJ2-3; 16 bases line up with TRBD2. V lost 8 bases and J lost 0; bases outside the gene matches: 5. The germline CDR1 and CDR2 sequences are LNHDA and SQIVND (reference sequence). The CDR3 has 17 amino acids. This chain's CDR3 is CASSGTSGGDSTDTQYF. CDR3 sequence (DNA): TGTGCCAGTTCGGGGACTAGCGGGGGGGATAGCACAGATACGCAGTATTTT.

This chain joins TRBV7-9 and TRBJ1-4, with 9 nucleotides matching TRBD1. Germline V lookup: CDR1 SEHNR, CDR2 FQNEAQ (reference sequence). The CDR3 is 14 residues long. The ends lost 4 bases at V and 8 bases at J; junction bases unmatched: 5. The CDR3 DNA reads TGTGCCAGCAGCTCGACAGGGGGTAGGGAAAAACTGTTTTTT. The encoded protein is CASSSTGGREKLFF.

The chain recombines TRBV19 with TRBJ2-1; 11 bases fit TRBD2. CDR1 LNHDA and CDR2 SQIVND come from the germline V gene (reference sequence). Losses at the gene ends were 1 base for V and 7 bases for J; bases not matched to a gene: 12. This CDR3 comprises 18 residues. In DNA form, the CDR3 reads TGTGCCAGTAGTATAGGCCCCCCCCTCCGACTAGCGGGGAATGAGCAGTTCTTC. It codes for CASSIGPPLRLAGNEQFF.

The gene calls are TRBV13 and TRBJ2-5; 7 bases align to TRBD1. V gave up 5 bases and J gave up 4 bases; unmatched junction bases: 7. CDR1 is PRHDT, CDR2 FYEKMQ, per germline (reference sequence). CDR3 length: 14 amino acids. The CDR3 sequence: CASSVRGQSETQYF. The CDR3 DNA follows: TGTGCCAGCAGCGTCCGGGGACAGTCAGAGACCCAGTACTTC.

A word on this clone: Additional DNA sequences in this sample encode the identical CDR3. This chain links TRBV9 with TRBJ1-2; TRBD1 might be the D (5 bases). Germline loops: CDR1 SGDLS, CDR2 YYNGEE. The CDR3 length is 15 residues. The ends were cut back, 0 bases at V and 1 base at J, with 10 bases in the middle. CDR3 in amino acids: CASSVAGQGNYGYTF. In nucleotides, the CDR3 is TGTGCCAGCAGCGTAGCTGGCCAGGGTAACTATGGCTACACCTTC.

The chain recombines TRBV6-5 with TRBJ2-1; D perhaps matches TRBD2 (6 bases). Germline V lookup: CDR1 MNHEY, CDR2 SVGAGI. V was pared by 4 bases and J by 6 bases, with 10 bases between. This CDR3 region has 13 residues. CDR3 DNA: TGTGCCAGCAGTTCGGGGGTCGGCAATGAGCAGTTCTTC. Amino acids: CASSSGVGNEQFF.

This chain connects TRBV10-2 to TRBJ1-1, with D perhaps matching TRBD1 (5 bases). CDR1 and CDR2 from the germline V gene are WSHSY and SAAADI. The CDR3 has 13 residues. Between the trimmed V and J ends, which lost 2 bases and 7 bases, there was a span of 11 bases. This CDR3 reads CASSEIQGIEAFF. The CDR3 nucleotides are TGCGCCAGCAGTGAGATCCAGGGAATTGAAGCTTTCTTT.

V gene TRBV25-1 combines with J gene TRBJ2-5; TRBD1 matches 7 bases. The CDR3 loop spans 13 amino acids. Trimming removed 8 bases from V and 4 bases from J; junction bases left unmatched: 7. Per the germline V gene, CDR1 is MGHDK and CDR2 is SYGVNS. CDR3: CASAEGGRETQYF. DNA for the CDR3: TGTGCCAGCGCGGAAGGGGGCCGAGAGACCCAGTACTTC.

The V and J genes are TRBV6-5 and TRBJ1-1, with TRBD1 matching over 7 bases. The J segment lost 1 base and the V segment lost 4 bases, leaving 6 bases of the junction unmatched. CDR3 length: 15 residues. The V gene's germline CDR1 is MNHEY and CDR2 SVGAGI. The CDR3 region is CASSSVQGWNTEAFF. The CDR3 region has the DNA TGTGCCAGCAGTTCCGTACAGGGGTGGAACACTGAAGCTTTCTTT.

This rearrangement joins TRBV5-1 to TRBJ1-1; TRBD1 matches at 9 bases. CDR1 and CDR2 from the germline V gene are SGHRS and YFSETQ. The CDR3 is 14 residues long. Trimming removed 0 bases from V and 11 bases from J; junction bases left unmatched: 8. In DNA form, the CDR3 reads TGCGCCAGCAGCTTGGACAGGGGGCTAGGCGAGGCTTTCTTT. Residues: CASSLDRGLGEAFF.

The CDR3 loop is CASSPSVNSYGYTF. The CDR3 DNA is TGCGCCAGCAGCCCGAGTGTTAACTCCTATGGCTACACCTTC. V usage is TRBV5-1 and J usage is TRBJ1-2; no reliable D call. This CDR3 comprises 14 residues. Germline CDR1 and CDR2: SGHRS and YFSETQ. Trimming stripped 4 bases from V and 4 bases from J, with 14 bases between.

This chain links TRBV11-2 with TRBJ2-3; D is ambiguous. This CDR3 spans 12 amino acids. Trimming took 7 bases from V and 6 from J, leaving 11 bases between them. Looked up from germline, CDR1 is SGHAT and CDR2 is FQNNGV. CDR3 residues: CASTPGWDTQYF. The CDR3 DNA reads TGTGCCAGCACCCCCGGGTGGGATACGCAGTATTTT.

V usage is TRBV7-3 and J usage is TRBJ1-1; D perhaps matches TRBD1 (5 bases). There are 15 residues in the CDR3. Germline values: CDR1 SGHTA, CDR2 FQGTGA. Trimming cost V 4 bases and J 2 bases, with 14 bases left between them. CDR3 bases: TGTGCCAGCAGCTACCGGGGGGACGCTAACACTGAAGCTTTCTTT. This codes for CASSYRGDANTEAFF.

This clone showed up just a few times. The genes are TRBV11-3 and TRBJ2-1; 9 bases match TRBD1. The ends lost 4 bases at V and 10 bases at J; junction bases unmatched: 14. CDR1 SGHNT and CDR2 YENEEA come from the germline V gene. The CDR3 contains 16 residues. The CDR3 bases are TGTGCCAGCAGCTCGGAAAAAGACAGGGGGGAAGCGGAGCAGTTCTTC. Amino acid sequence: CASSSEKDRGEAEQFF.

V usage is TRBV6-2 or TRBV6-3 and J usage is TRBJ2-7; 10 bases are shared with TRBD2. V dropped 5 bases and J dropped 7; count of bases not matched to a gene: 8. The CDR3 has 14 residues. Germline CDR1 MNHEY, CDR2 SVGEGT. The CDR3 loop is CASSRSGGAREQYF. As DNA, the CDR3 is TGTGCCAGCAGTCGGAGCGGGGGGGCCCGTGAGCAGTACTTC.

The J gene is TRBJ1-6, the V gene TRBV6-5; TRBD1 is a possible D gene (6 bases). The CDR3 totals 14 residues. Germline V CDR1 and CDR2: MNHEY, SVGAGI. Trimming pared 9 bases from V and 10 bases from J, leaving 19 bases between. In nucleotides, the CDR3 is TGTGCCAGTAAAACGGGGGGGGCTAGGTCACCCCTCCACTTT. Translation: CASKTGGARSPLHF.

This clone was counted between two and nine times. The gene calls are TRBV3-1 (or the pseudogene TRBV3-2) and TRBJ1-1; 8 bases are shared with TRBD1. Germline trimming cut 4 bases from V and 8 bases from J; bases unmatched to any gene: 9. There are 14 residues in the CDR3. Per germline, CDR1 LGHDT and CDR2 YNNKEL (reference sequence). CDR3 sequence: CASSPDRVLGEAFF. CDR3 sequence (DNA): TGTGCCAGCAGCCCGGACAGGGTCTTGGGGGAAGCTTTCTTT.

As to this clone: Because the CDR3's place on the DNA is in doubt, the DNA is left out and the CDR3 is given as listed by TCRdb. This sequence joins TRBV5-1 and TRBJ1-6; the D call TRBD1 from the table was never checked on the DNA. The CDR3 extends over 17 residues, inclusive of both ends. Germline CDR1 SGHRS, CDR2 YFSETQ. The CDR3 loop reads CASILGQTSSYNSPLHF.

The rearrangement joins TRBV19 to TRBJ1-4, with 8 nucleotides matching TRBD1. With 7 bases clipped from V and 5 bases from J, the junction kept 12 bases outside the gene matches. This CDR3 contains 16 residues. Looked up from germline, CDR1 is LNHDA and CDR2 is SQIVND (reference sequence). The CDR3 bases are TGTGCCAGTACCTCTCAGGGGGCAGCTCCAAATGAAAAACTGTTTTTT. Encoded protein: CASTSQGAAPNEKLFF.

The chain joins TRBV6-5 to TRBJ2-7; maybe TRBD1 (7 bases). The CDR3 extends over 15 amino acids. The germline CDR1 and CDR2 sequences are MNHEY and SVGAGI. With 6 bases removed from V and 0 bases from J, the gap between germline ends came to 15 bases. The DNA of the CDR3 is TGTGCCAGCAGGAGGGTGCGGGACAGCTCCTACGAGCAGTACTTC. Its protein is CASRRVRDSSYEQYF.

The genes are TRBV19 and TRBJ1-2; weak D call: TRBD1 (6 bases). Germline assignment: CDR1 LNHDA and CDR2 SQIVND (reference sequence). The V end was cut by 5 bases, the J end by 5 bases, with 9 bases between. The CDR3 is made up of 12 amino acids. The CDR3 region is CASSQGYYGYTF. CDR3 nucleotide sequence: TGTGCCAGTAGTCAGGGGTATTATGGCTACACCTTC.

The rearrangement links TRBV16 to TRBJ1-4; D may be TRBD1 (5 bases). The germline V gene encodes CDR1 KGHSY and CDR2 FQNENV. The CDR3 totals 12 residues. V lost 6 bases and J lost 12, with 14 bases in between. CDR3 loop: CASSLEGLELFF. CDR3 bases: TGTGCCAGCAGTCTGGAGGGGCTGGAACTGTTTTTT.

The chain combines TRBV2 with TRBJ2-7; D ambiguous. The V end lost 7 bases, the J end lost 3 bases, and 16 bases lay between the germline ends. Germline V gene lookup returns CDR1 SNHLY and CDR2 FYNNEI. This CDR3 contains 14 residues. CDR3 loop: CASMSRTANYEQYF. The CDR3, as DNA: TGTGCCAGCATGAGTCGAACAGCTAACTACGAGCAGTACTTC.

This clone was counted once. The V and J genes are TRBV25-1 and TRBJ1-1, with a possible D match to TRBD1 (6 bases). Trimming removed 6 bases from V and 3 bases from J, with 14 bases in between. The CDR3 loop spans 14 amino acids. Germline CDR1 and CDR2: MGHDK and SYGVNS. The CDR3 is CASRSRGGDTEAFF. The CDR3 nucleotides are TGTGCCAGCAGAAGCAGGGGTGGGGACACTGAAGCTTTCTTT. Complete variable domain (other parts from reference TRBV25-1 and TRBJ1-1): EADIYQTPRYLVIGTGKKITLECSQTMGHDKMYWYQQDPGMELHLIHYSYGVNSTEKGDLSSESTVSRIRTEHFPLTLESARPSHTSQYLCASRSRGGDTEAFFGQGTRLTVV.

The chain carries TRBV7-8 and TRBJ1-5, with a possible D match to TRBD1 (6 bases). The germline V and J ends were trimmed by 7 bases and 4 bases, with 29 bases remaining between them. The length of the CDR3 is 19 residues. The germline V gene encodes CDR1 SGHVS and CDR2 FQNEAQ. The chain's CDR3 is CASTSRSDRGALRNQPQHF. As DNA, the CDR3 is TGTGCCAGCACCTCCAGGTCGGACCGGGGGGCTTTACGGAATCAGCCCCAGCATTTT.

V usage is TRBV7-9 and J usage is TRBJ2-5; D not resolved. V gave up 1 base and J gave up 1 base, with 13 bases separating them. The CDR3 runs to 16 residues. Germline V CDR1 and CDR2: SEHNR, FQNEAQ (reference sequence). The DNA of the CDR3 is TGTGCCAGCAGCTTAGTCGTGGTACAGATCCAAGAGACCCAGTACTTC. This codes for CASSLVVVQIQETQYF.

The chain joins TRBV30 to TRBJ2-3; 8 bases are a match to TRBD1. The CDR3 has 14 residues. In germline, CDR1 is GTSNPN, CDR2 SVGIG (reference sequence). With 4 bases clipped from V and 5 bases from J, the junction kept 8 bases outside the gene matches. The CDR3 DNA reads as TGTGCCTGGACGAGAGACAGGGGTAGAGATACGCAGTATTTT. Translated: CAWTRDRGRDTQYF. Looking up the rest from reference TRBV30 and TRBJ2-3 gives the full variable domain: SQTIHQWPATLVQPVGSPLSLECTVEGTSNPNLYWYRQAAGRGLQLLFYSVGIGQISSEVPQNLSASRPQDRQFILSSKKLLLSDSGFYLCAWTRDRGRDTQYFGPGTRLTVL.

The chain couples TRBV19 to TRBJ1-1; 11 nucleotides align to TRBD1. After removal of 6 bases from V and 4 bases from J, the junction contained 4 bases not matched to a gene. The CDR3 length is 14 residues. Germline V gives CDR1 LNHDA, CDR2 SQIVND (reference sequence). The CDR3 sequence: CASSGQGASTEAFF. In DNA form, the CDR3 reads TGTGCCAGTAGCGGACAGGGGGCGTCCACTGAAGCTTTCTTT.

The V gene is TRBV5-1, the J gene TRBJ1-5; D is undetermined. The CDR3 runs to 13 residues. Trimming removed 4 bases from V and 6 bases from J, with 11 bases in between. Germline CDR1 is SGHRS and CDR2 is YFSETQ. The CDR3 DNA is TGCGCCAGCAGCGAGGGTTCAAGTCAGCCCCAGCATTTT. It yields the protein CASSEGSSQPQHF.